Below, 27 T cell receptor beta chains from the same sample are listed, as sequenced in a study of OX40 agonist ivuxolimab in advanced cancers. Method: immunoSEQ multiplex PCR; TCRdb's copy keeps in-frame clones and lacks some. The sample records approximately 77,000 clones, 90% to 95% being singletons. The input for sequencing was CD4+ or CD8+ T cells sorted from blood, taken in a trial of the OX40 agonist ivuxolimab. The receptors shown here come from an adult with an advanced solid tumor such as melanoma, head and neck, liver or kidney cancer.

The chain carries TRBV15 and TRBJ2-7; perhaps TRBD1 as D (5 bases). From germline, CDR1 is LNHNV and CDR2 YYDKDF (reference sequence). V gave up 8 bases and J gave up 2 bases, with 13 bases separating them. The CDR3 contains 13 residues. The CDR3 region is CATAAGLTYEQYF. The CDR3 DNA is TGTGCCACCGCGGCAGGGCTGACCTACGAGCAGTACTTC.

V usage is TRBV4-3 and J usage is TRBJ1-3; D may be TRBD1 (5 bases). V lost 3 bases and J 8 bases, leaving 17 bases between the germline ends. This CDR3 region has 15 residues. In germline, CDR1 is LGHNA, CDR2 YSLEER. CDR3 region: CASSQEPGPPDTIYF. The CDR3 DNA sequence: TGCGCCAGCAGCCAGGAACCGGGACCCCCAGACACCATATATTTT.

The chain has TRBV7-9 and TRBJ1-2, with 11 bases identical to TRBD1. V shed 1 base and J 7 bases; nucleotides not matched to a gene: 5. The CDR3 length is 15 residues. The germline CDR1 and CDR2 sequences are SEHNR and FQNEAQ (reference sequence). The CDR3, as DNA: TGTGCCAGCAGCTTAGTTGGGACAGGGGGTGCTGGCTACACCTTC. Translated, it gives CASSLVGTGGAGYTF.

The rearrangement links TRBV5-1 to TRBJ1-1; D might be TRBD1 (5 bases). Trimming removed 0 bases from V and 1 base from J, with 7 bases in between. CDR1 is SGHRS, CDR2 YFSETQ, per germline. There are 14 residues in the CDR3. The CDR3: CASSLGDRNTEAFF. The CDR3 nucleotides are TGCGCCAGCAGCTTGGGCGACAGGAACACTGAAGCTTTCTTT.

The sample holds a few counts of this clone. The gene calls are TRBV28 and TRBJ1-5, with D uncertain. The V and J ends lost 5 bases and 8 bases respectively, with 7 bases between them. The CDR3 sequence is 11 residues long. Germline CDR1 is MDHEN and CDR2 is SYDVKM. The CDR3 here is CASSGWEPQHF. The CDR3, as DNA: TGTGCCAGCAGTGGGTGGGAGCCCCAGCATTTT.

In its sample, this clone was seen a few times. This chain connects TRBV7-9 to TRBJ2-3; possible D gene TRBD2, 5 bases. The CDR3 runs to 14 residues. V was trimmed by 3 bases and J by 1 base, leaving 8 bases between them. The germline gives CDR1 SEHNR, CDR2 FQNEAQ (reference sequence). The chain's CDR3 is CASSLRRGTDTQYF. CDR3 sequence (DNA): TGTGCCAGCAGCTTGCGGCGGGGCACAGATACGCAGTATTTT.

This chain joins TRBV7-2 and TRBJ2-3; D gene uncertain. Germline CDR1 and CDR2: SGHTA and FQGNSA. V was trimmed by 3 bases and J by 3 bases, leaving 7 bases between them. CDR3 size: 13 residues. DNA for the CDR3: TGTGCCAGCAGCTTCGGGCTGACAGATACGCAGTATTTT. This encodes CASSFGLTDTQYF.

This clone is labeled medium-sized. V gene TRBV29-1 combines with J gene TRBJ2-7; weak D call: TRBD2 (6 bases). CDR1 and CDR2 from the germline V gene are SQVTM and ANQGSEA. The V and J ends lost 3 bases and 4 bases respectively, with 19 bases between them. This CDR3 spans 15 amino acids. The CDR3 is CSVEVPRLGAYEQYF. In DNA form, the CDR3 reads TGCAGCGTTGAGGTCCCGCGACTAGGGGCATACGAGCAGTACTTC.

The rearrangement joins TRBV11-2 to TRBJ1-1; tentatively, D is TRBD1 (6 bases). Germline V gene lookup returns CDR1 SGHAT and CDR2 FQNNGV. This CDR3 has 13 amino acids. The V end lost 5 bases, the J end lost 5 bases, and 12 bases lay between the germline ends. CDR3 loop: CASSLLQGTEAFF. DNA for the CDR3: TGTGCCAGCAGCCTATTACAGGGAACTGAAGCTTTCTTT.

V is TRBV19 and J is TRBJ2-2; TRBD1 agrees at 9 bases. Germline assignment: CDR1 LNHDA and CDR2 SQIVND (reference sequence). V lost 5 bases, J lost 7 bases, and 8 bases stayed unmatched. The CDR3 runs to 15 residues. The CDR3 DNA reads TGTGCCAGTAGTCCCCGGGACAGGGATGTCGGGGAGCTGTTTTTT. It specifies CASSPRDRDVGELFF.

This chain uses TRBV6-5 with TRBJ2-4, with TRBD2 matching over 8 bases. The V segment lost 5 bases and the J segment 16 bases; nucleotides outside the gene matches: 10. The CDR3 contains 12 residues. Germline assignment: CDR1 MNHEY and CDR2 SVGAGI. CDR3 in amino acids: CASSQAGGWIYF. For the CDR3, the DNA is TGTGCCAGCAGTCAGGCGGGGGGATGGATTTACTTC.

J is TRBJ1-4 and V is TRBV9, with 7 bases lining up with TRBD1. This CDR3 comprises 15 residues. Trimming at V came to 0 bases and at J to 8 bases, leaving 7 bases not matched to a gene. Germline V lookup: CDR1 SGDLS, CDR2 YYNGEE. CDR3 bases: TGTGCCAGCAGCGTAGCCCCGCAGGGGGGAGAAAAACTGTTTTTT. It encodes CASSVAPQGGEKLFF.

This chain uses TRBV7-9 with TRBJ2-2; maybe TRBD1 (6 bases). The V gene's germline CDR1 is SEHNR and CDR2 FQNEAQ (reference sequence). Trimming cost V 6 bases and J 6 bases, with 14 bases left between them. The CDR3 is 14 amino acids. Here the CDR3 DNA reads TGTGCCAGCAGGTCAGGGGCGGATGCCGGGGAGCTGTTTTTT. Encoded protein: CASRSGADAGELFF.

CDR3 residues: CASSPTGIDTQYF. CDR3 coding DNA: TGTGCCAGCAGCCCGACAGGGATAGATACGCAGTATTTT. This chain uses TRBV5-6 with TRBJ2-3, with 7 bases matching TRBD1. Germline CDR1 SGHDT, CDR2 YYEEEE. Unmatched junction bases numbered 4, after V lost 4 bases and J lost 5 bases. The length of the CDR3 is 13 residues. Drawing the rest from reference TRBV5-6 and TRBJ2-3, the complete variable domain is DAGVTQSPTHLIKTRGQQVTLRCSPKSGHDTVSWYQQALGQGPQFIFQYYEEEERQRGNFPDRFSGHQFPNYSSELNVNALLLGDSALYLCASSPTGIDTQYFGPGTRLTVL.

This rearrangement joins TRBV5-4 to TRBJ1-2; possible D gene TRBD1, 5 bases. This CDR3 comprises 15 residues. Between the trimmed V and J ends, which lost 2 bases and 4 bases, there was a span of 15 bases. Germline V lookup: CDR1 SGHNT, CDR2 YYREEE (reference sequence). CDR3 in amino acids: CASSLGQAPFYGYTF. CDR3 nucleotide sequence: TGTGCCAGCAGCTTAGGACAAGCCCCTTTCTATGGCTACACCTTC.

The rearrangement uses TRBV9 and TRBJ2-3; no clear D. CDR1 SGDLS and CDR2 YYNGEE come from the germline V gene. Between the trimmed V and J ends, which lost 0 bases and 6 bases, there was a span of 5 bases. The CDR3 runs 12 residues. The CDR3: CASSVGGDTQYF. The CDR3 DNA sequence: TGTGCCAGCAGCGTAGGTGGGGATACGCAGTATTTT.

The chain carries TRBV5-1 and TRBJ1-1; TRBD1 is a possible D gene (5 bases). The CDR3 spans 15 residues. V was trimmed by 0 bases and J by 6 bases, leaving 15 bases between them. Germline V lookup: CDR1 SGHRS, CDR2 YFSETQ. The DNA of the CDR3 is TGCGCCAGCAGCTTGGCCTGGACGGGACGGGCTGAAGCTTTCTTT. Translating gives CASSLAWTGRAEAFF.

This chain's CDR3 is CASSYQGAQEKLFF. The CDR3 DNA reads as TGTGCCAGCAGTTATCAGGGGGCGCAAGAAAAACTGTTTTTT. The rearrangement joins TRBV6-5 to TRBJ1-4; TRBD1 matches 8 bases. Germline CDR1 and CDR2: MNHEY and SVGAGI. This CDR3 has 14 amino acids. The junction had 5 bases not matched to a gene; V was cut back by 3 bases and J by 8 bases.

The chain recombines TRBV7-7 with TRBJ1-2, with D unclear. The CDR3 contains 10 residues. The germline gives CDR1 SSHAT, CDR2 FNYEAQ (reference sequence). V lost 1 base and J lost 7, with 1 base in between. The CDR3 DNA follows: TGTGCCAGCAGCTTAGGTGGCTACACCTTC. It specifies CASSLGGYTF.

This chain connects TRBV18 to TRBJ2-1; D gene ambiguous. Germline V gives CDR1 KGHSH, CDR2 LQKENI. V was cut by 4 bases and J by 8 bases, with 24 bases left in between. The CDR3 has 17 amino acids. DNA for the CDR3: TGTGCCAGCTCACTTTCGACGCAACAAGGTGTAAGGGATGAGCAGTTCTTC. Protein product: CASSLSTQQGVRDEQFF.

As DNA, the CDR3 is TGTGCCAGCAGCGTAGGGGGCAGCACTAATGAAAAACTGTTTTTT. Amino acids: CASSVGGSTNEKLFF. This sequence joins TRBV9 and TRBJ1-4, with TRBD1 as a possible D gene (5 bases). Trimming removed 0 bases from V and 2 bases from J, with 8 bases in between. The CDR3 sequence is 15 residues long. The V gene's germline CDR1 is SGDLS and CDR2 YYNGEE.

The chain uses TRBV25-1 and TRBJ1-5; no clear D gene. The CDR3 sequence is 14 residues long. Germline CDR1 reads MGHDK; CDR2 reads SYGVNS. Trimming took off 2 bases at V and 5 bases at J, with 10 bases between the two ends. Here the CDR3 DNA reads TGTGCCAGCAGTGAACCCTACAGTGATCAGCCCCAGCATTTT. Its protein product is CASSEPYSDQPQHF.

This chain joins TRBV7-2 and TRBJ2-6; D not certain. The V gene's germline CDR1 is SGHTA and CDR2 FQGNSA. V lost 6 bases, J lost 1 base, and 7 bases lay in between. This CDR3 has 14 amino acids. CDR3 region: CASSAWSGANVLTF. As DNA, the CDR3 is TGTGCCAGCAGTGCATGGTCTGGGGCCAACGTCCTGACTTTC.

The rearrangement links TRBV10-1 to TRBJ2-3; no definite D call. This CDR3 has 12 amino acids. With 3 bases removed from V and 5 bases from J, the gap between germline ends came to 6 bases. The germline gives CDR1 WNHNN, CDR2 SYGVQD (reference sequence). In DNA form, the CDR3 reads TGCGCCAGCAGTGACTGTTTAGATACGCAGTATTTT. Amino acids: CASSDCLDTQYF.

The V call is TRBV30, the J call TRBJ2-5; 10 bases are a match to TRBD2. Trimming took 2 bases from V and 5 from J; bases not matched to a gene: 5. This CDR3 is built from 14 residues. Germline V gene data show CDR1 as GTSNPN and CDR2 as SVGIG (reference sequence). The CDR3 DNA sequence: TGTGCCTGGAGTCCGGGACTAGCGTTGGAGACCCAGTACTTC. It specifies CAWSPGLALETQYF.

In nucleotides, the CDR3 is TGTGCCAGCAGCTTATCTGCGACTACCCAAATGGAGCTGTTTTTT. This encodes CASSLSATTQMELFF. V is TRBV7-6 and J is TRBJ2-2; perhaps TRBD2 as D (5 bases). The V end lost 2 bases, the J end lost 10 bases, and 17 bases lay between the germline ends. Germline CDR1 and CDR2: SGHVS and FNYEAQ. The CDR3 runs to 15 residues. The entire variable domain, with the rest obtained from reference TRBV7-6 and TRBJ2-2, is as follows: GAGVSQSPRYKVTKRGQDVALRCDPISGHVSLYWYRQALGQGPEFLTYFNYEAQQDKSGLPNDRFSAERPEGSISTLTIQRTEQRDSAMYRCASSLSATTQMELFFGEGSRLTVL.

This clone was counted once. The chain joins TRBV9 to TRBJ2-1; 9 bases line up with TRBD2. The CDR3 consists of 15 residues. After removal of 0 bases from V and 4 bases from J, the junction contained 2 bases not matched to a gene. CDR1 is SGDLS and CDR2 is YYNGEE in the germline V gene. CDR3 protein: CASSVGAGGYNEQFF. In DNA form, the CDR3 reads TGTGCCAGCAGCGTAGGGGCGGGAGGGTACAATGAGCAGTTCTTC. The whole variable domain, remainder taken from reference TRBV9 and TRBJ2-1, is DSGVTQTPKHLITATGQRVTLRCSPRSGDLSVYWYQQSLDQGLQFLIQYYNGEERAKGNILERFSAQQFPDLHSELNLSSLELGDSALYFCASSVGAGGYNEQFFGPGTRLTVL.